Listed here are 10 T cell receptor beta chains from one sample, sequenced in a study of glioma-infiltrating T cells. Using RNA template, CDR3s of TCR alpha and beta were amplified with iRepertoire arm-PCR. TCRdb recomputed calls from the multiplex PCR reads with MiXCR, one row per CDR3 protein. The sample lists around 390,000 distinct CDR3 sequences, more than 35% seen once, with about 12% in the top ten. Sequencing was performed on glioma tissue, nonneoplastic brain tissue, or PBMCs (not recorded which). The receptors come from a human donor with low-grade glioma or glioblastoma, undergoing nonglioma brain surgery, or in good health (not recorded which).

The chain recombines TRBV4-1 with TRBJ2-7; 8 nucleotides agree with TRBD2. The CDR3 consists of 15 residues. Germline CDR1 MGHRA, CDR2 YSYEKL. After removal of 2 bases from V and 3 bases from J, the junction contained 6 bases not matched to a gene. The CDR3 region has the DNA TGCGCCAGCAGCCAACAAGCGGGAGAGGACTACGAGCAGTACTTC. Protein: CASSQQAGEDYEQYF.

This chain joins TRBV20-1 and TRBJ1-1; no firm D call. The V and J ends lost 6 bases and 1 base respectively, with 18 bases between them. The CDR3 runs to 15 residues. Germline V gene sequence: CDR1 DFQATT, CDR2 SNEGSKA (reference sequence). The CDR3 loop is CSAMGSRRRNTEAFF. The CDR3 DNA is TGCAGTGCCATGGGCTCCCGGAGGAGGAACACTGAAGCTTTCTTT.

Of note for this clonotype: A read error may be the cause here, since a much bigger clone is one base away. The chain is built from TRBV28 and TRBJ1-3; D might be TRBD1 (5 bases). V was shortened by 5 bases and J by 10 bases, with 21 bases between the two germline ends. Germline CDR1 and CDR2: MDHEN and SYDVKM. This CDR3 contains 15 residues. The CDR3 DNA is TGTGCCAGCAGTCCCCCCGGGACGCGTTCCAGGACCATATATTTT. Protein sequence: CASSPPGTRSRTIYF.

Of note for this clonotype: A read error is possible here, since a much larger clone lies one base away. V is TRBV28 and J is TRBJ1-2, with D possibly matching TRBD1 (6 bases). Germline V gene sequence: CDR1 MDHEN, CDR2 SYDVKM. There are 16 residues in the CDR3. The CDR3 loop is CASSLSPGAAPRGYAF. The DNA of the CDR3 is TGTGCCAGCAGTTTATCTCCAGGGGCCGCACCTAGGGGCTACGCCTTC.

V usage is TRBV29-1 and J usage is TRBJ2-3; a possible D gene is TRBD1 (6 bases). V lost 7 bases and J 4 bases, leaving 12 bases between the germline ends. CDR3 length equals 12 residues. Germline V gene lookup returns CDR1 SQVTM and CDR2 ANQGSEA. CDR3 residues: CSAYRVPDTQYF. CDR3 DNA sequence: TGCAGCGCCTACAGGGTACCAGATACGCAGTATTTT.

This chain's CDR3 is CASSQDDRWDRGRNGEQYF. In DNA form, the CDR3 reads TGTGCCAGCAGCCAAGATGACCGTTGGGACAGGGGCAGGAACGGCGAGCAGTACTTC. This rearrangement joins TRBV4-2 to TRBJ2-7; 10 bases match TRBD1. The CDR3 has 19 amino acids. Germline trimming cut 0 bases from V and 6 bases from J; bases unmatched to any gene: 17. From germline, CDR1 is LGHNA and CDR2 YNFKEQ.

This clonotype appeared a few times. The chain is built from TRBV7-3 and TRBJ1-1; TRBD1 agrees at 9 bases. CDR3 length: 13 residues. J lost 7 bases, V lost 5 bases, and 5 bases had no gene match. Germline CDR1 and CDR2: SGHTA and FQGTGA. The CDR3 sequence is CASSADRGGEAFF. CDR3 in DNA: TGTGCCAGCAGCGCGGACAGGGGAGGTGAAGCTTTCTTT.

This clonotype showed up just once. Possible read error: a much larger clone is one base away. No conserved phenylalanine or tryptophan ends this CDR3, so it is likely a read error. J is TRBJ2-1 and V is TRBV20-1; tentatively, D is TRBD2 (6 bases). Germline CDR1 is DFQATT and CDR2 is SNEGSKA (reference sequence). Trimming left V 3 bases short and J 3 bases short, with 12 bases between. The CDR3 totals 14 residues. The CDR3 nucleotides read TGCAGTGCTAGTGCGGGAATGGACTACAATGAGCAGTTCCTC. It encodes CSASAGMDYNEQFL.

This clonotype was picked up a small number of times. The V call is TRBV20-1, the J call TRBJ2-2; D might be TRBD2 (5 bases). Trimming removed 3 bases at V and 0 bases at J, with 5 bases between. Looked up from germline, CDR1 is DFQATT and CDR2 is SNEGSKA (reference sequence). CDR3 length: 13 residues. CDR3 amino acids: CSASGTNTGELFF. The DNA of the CDR3 is TGCAGTGCTAGCGGGACGAACACCGGGGAGCTGTTTTTT.

In DNA, the CDR3 is TGCAGTGCTAGAGATCTCGGTATTGGGGGTAGCTACGAGCAGTACTTC. It encodes CSARDLGIGGSYEQYF. The chain couples TRBV20-1 to TRBJ2-7; D may correspond to TRBD1 or TRBD2 (5 bases each). The CDR3 covers 16 residues. Per the germline V gene, CDR1 is DFQATT and CDR2 is SNEGSKA (reference sequence). The V end lost 0 bases, the J end lost 3 bases, and 18 bases lay between the germline ends.